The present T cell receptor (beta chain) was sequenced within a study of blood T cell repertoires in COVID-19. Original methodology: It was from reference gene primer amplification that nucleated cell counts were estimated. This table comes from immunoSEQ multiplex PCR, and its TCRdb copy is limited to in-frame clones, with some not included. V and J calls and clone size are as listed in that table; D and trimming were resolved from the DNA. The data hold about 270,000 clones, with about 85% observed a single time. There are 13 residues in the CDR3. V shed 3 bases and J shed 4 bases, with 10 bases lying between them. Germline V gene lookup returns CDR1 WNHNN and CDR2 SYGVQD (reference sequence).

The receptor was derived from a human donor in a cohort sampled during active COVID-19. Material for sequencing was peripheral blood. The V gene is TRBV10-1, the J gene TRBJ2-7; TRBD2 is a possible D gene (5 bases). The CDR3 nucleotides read TGCGCCAGCAGTGAAGCTCGGGGTTACGAGCAGTACTTC. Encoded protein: CASSEARGYEQYF.